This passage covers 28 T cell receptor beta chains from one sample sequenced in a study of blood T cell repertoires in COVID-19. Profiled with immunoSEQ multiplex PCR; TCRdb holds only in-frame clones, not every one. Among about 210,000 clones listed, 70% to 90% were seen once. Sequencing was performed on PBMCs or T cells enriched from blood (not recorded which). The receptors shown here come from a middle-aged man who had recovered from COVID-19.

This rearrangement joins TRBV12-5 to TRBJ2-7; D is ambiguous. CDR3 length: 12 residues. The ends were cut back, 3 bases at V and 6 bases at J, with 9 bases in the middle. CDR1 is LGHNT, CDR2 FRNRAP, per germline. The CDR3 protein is CASGLVAIEQYF. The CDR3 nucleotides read TGTGCTAGTGGTTTAGTCGCGATCGAGCAGTACTTC. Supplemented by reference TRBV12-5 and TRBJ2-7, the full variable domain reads DARVTQTPRHKVTEMGQEVTMRCQPILGHNTVFWYRQTMMQGLELLAYFRNRAPLDDSGMPKDRFSAEMPDATLATLKIQPSEPRDSAVYFCASGLVAIEQYFGPGTRLTVT.

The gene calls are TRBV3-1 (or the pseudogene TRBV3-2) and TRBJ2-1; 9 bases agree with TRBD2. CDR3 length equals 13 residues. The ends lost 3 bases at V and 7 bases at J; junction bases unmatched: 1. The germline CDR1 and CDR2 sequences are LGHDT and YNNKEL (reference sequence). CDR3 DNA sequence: TGTGCCAGCAGCCACCTAGCGGGGAATGAGCAGTTCTTC. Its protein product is CASSHLAGNEQFF.

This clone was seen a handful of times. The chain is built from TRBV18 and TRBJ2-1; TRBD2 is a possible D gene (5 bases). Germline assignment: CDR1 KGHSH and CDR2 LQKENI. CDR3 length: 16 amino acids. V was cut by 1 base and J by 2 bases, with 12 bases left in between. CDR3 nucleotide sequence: TGTGCCAGCTCACCACGCGTGGGAGTCCCCTACAATGAGCAGTTCTTC. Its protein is CASSPRVGVPYNEQFF.

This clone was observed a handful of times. Written as DNA, the CDR3 is TGTGCCAGCTCAACCGACAGTTCTGGAAACACCATATATTTT. It codes for CASSTDSSGNTIYF. This rearrangement joins TRBV18 to TRBJ1-3, with D tentatively TRBD1 (5 bases). The CDR3 consists of 14 residues. Germline-derived CDR1 and CDR2 are KGHSH and LQKENI. V was cut by 5 bases and J by 1 base, with 9 bases left in between.

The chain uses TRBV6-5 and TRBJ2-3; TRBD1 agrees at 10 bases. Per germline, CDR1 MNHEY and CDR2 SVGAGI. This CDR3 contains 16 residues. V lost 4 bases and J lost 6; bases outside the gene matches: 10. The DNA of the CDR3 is TGTGCCAGCAGTTTAACCGGGACAGGGGCTTCTGATACGCAGTATTTT. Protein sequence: CASSLTGTGASDTQYF.

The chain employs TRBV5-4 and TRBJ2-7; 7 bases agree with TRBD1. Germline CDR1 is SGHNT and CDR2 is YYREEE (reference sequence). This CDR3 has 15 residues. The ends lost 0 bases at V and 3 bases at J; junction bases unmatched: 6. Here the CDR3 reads CASSLVGTESYEQYF. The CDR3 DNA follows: TGTGCCAGCAGCTTGGTAGGGACAGAAAGCTACGAGCAGTACTTC.

The CDR3 protein is CASSQAAGWGTEAFF. For the CDR3, the DNA is TGCGCCAGCAGCCAAGCCGCAGGGTGGGGCACTGAAGCTTTCTTT. This chain links TRBV4-1 with TRBJ1-1, with D perhaps TRBD1 (5 bases). Germline assignment: CDR1 MGHRA and CDR2 YSYEKL. The CDR3 totals 15 residues. V was cut by 1 base and J by 4 bases, with 13 bases left in between.

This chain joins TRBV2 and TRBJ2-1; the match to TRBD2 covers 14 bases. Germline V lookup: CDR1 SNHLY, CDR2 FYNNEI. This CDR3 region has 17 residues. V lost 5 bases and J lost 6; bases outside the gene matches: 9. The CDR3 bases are TGTGCCAGCAGTCTTATGACTAGCGGGGGGGCCCTCAATGAGCAGTTCTTC. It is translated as CASSLMTSGGALNEQFF.

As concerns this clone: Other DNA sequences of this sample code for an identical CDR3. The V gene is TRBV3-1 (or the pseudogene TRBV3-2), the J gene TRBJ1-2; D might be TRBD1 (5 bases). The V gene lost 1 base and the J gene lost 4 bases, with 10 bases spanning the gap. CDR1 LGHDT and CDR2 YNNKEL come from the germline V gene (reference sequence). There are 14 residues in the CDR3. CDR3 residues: CASSQAGGVYGYTF. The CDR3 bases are TGTGCCAGCAGCCAAGCTGGGGGGGTCTATGGCTACACCTTC.

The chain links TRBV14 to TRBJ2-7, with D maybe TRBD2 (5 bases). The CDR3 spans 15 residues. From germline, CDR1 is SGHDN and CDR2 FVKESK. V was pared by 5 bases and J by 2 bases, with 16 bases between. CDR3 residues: CASSNTAATTYEQYF. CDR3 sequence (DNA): TGTGCCAGCAGCAACACAGCGGCCACCACCTACGAGCAGTACTTC.

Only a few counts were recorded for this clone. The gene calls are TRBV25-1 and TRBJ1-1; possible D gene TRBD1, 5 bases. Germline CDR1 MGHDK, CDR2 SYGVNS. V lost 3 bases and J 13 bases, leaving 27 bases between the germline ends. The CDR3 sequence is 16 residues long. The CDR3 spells CASSDQGAPRPKDGFF. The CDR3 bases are TGTGCCAGCAGTGACCAAGGGGCCCCCCGACCTAAAGATGGTTTCTTT.

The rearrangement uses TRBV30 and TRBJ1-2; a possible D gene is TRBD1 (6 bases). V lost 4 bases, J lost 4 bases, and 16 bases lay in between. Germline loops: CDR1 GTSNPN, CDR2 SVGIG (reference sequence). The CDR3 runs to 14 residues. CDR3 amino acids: CAWTFRDTFYGYTF. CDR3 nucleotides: TGTGCCTGGACGTTTCGGGACACCTTCTATGGCTACACCTTC.

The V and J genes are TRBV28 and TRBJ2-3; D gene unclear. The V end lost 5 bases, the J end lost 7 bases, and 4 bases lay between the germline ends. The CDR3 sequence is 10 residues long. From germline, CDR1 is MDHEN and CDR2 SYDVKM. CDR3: CASSQNTQYF. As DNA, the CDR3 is TGTGCCAGCAGTCAAAATACGCAGTATTTT.

The DNA of the CDR3 is TGTGCCAGCAGACTCGACACCTACAATGAGCAGTTCTTC. This sequence encodes CASRLDTYNEQFF. The genes are TRBV12-3 or TRBV12-4 and TRBJ2-1, with no clear D. The CDR3 has 13 residues. V was clipped by 6 bases and J by 2 bases, with 8 bases between them.

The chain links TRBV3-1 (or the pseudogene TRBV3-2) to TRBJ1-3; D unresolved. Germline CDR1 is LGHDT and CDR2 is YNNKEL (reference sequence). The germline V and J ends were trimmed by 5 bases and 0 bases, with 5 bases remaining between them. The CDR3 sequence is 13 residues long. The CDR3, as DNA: TGTGCCAGCAGCGCCAGCTCTGGAAACACCATATATTTT. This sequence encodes CASSASSGNTIYF.

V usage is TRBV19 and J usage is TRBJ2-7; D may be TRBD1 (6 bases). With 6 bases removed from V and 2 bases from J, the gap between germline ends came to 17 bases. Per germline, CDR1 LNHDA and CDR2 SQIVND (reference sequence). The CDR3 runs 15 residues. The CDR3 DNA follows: TGTGCCAGTAGCAAACAGGGTTTGGGCGCCTACGAGCAGTACTTC. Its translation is CASSKQGLGAYEQYF.

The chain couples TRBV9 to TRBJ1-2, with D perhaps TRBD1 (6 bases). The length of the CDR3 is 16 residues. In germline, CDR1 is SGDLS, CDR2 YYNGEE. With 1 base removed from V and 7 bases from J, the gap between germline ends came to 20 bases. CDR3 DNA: TGTGCCAGCAGCGTACCCCGGGAGGGAGGGGGGCTTGGCTACACCTTC. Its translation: CASSVPREGGGLGYTF.

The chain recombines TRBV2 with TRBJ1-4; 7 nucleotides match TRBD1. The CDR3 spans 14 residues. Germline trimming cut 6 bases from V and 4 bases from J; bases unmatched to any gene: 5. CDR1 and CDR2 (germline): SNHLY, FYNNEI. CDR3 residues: CASSRQGLNEKLFF. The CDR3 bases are TGTGCCAGCAGCCGACAGGGACTTAATGAAAAACTGTTTTTT. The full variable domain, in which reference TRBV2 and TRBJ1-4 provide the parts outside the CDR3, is EPEVTQTPSHQVTQMGQEVILRCVPISNHLYFYWYRQILGQKVEFLVSFYNNEISEKSEIFDDQFSVERPDGSNFTLKIRSTKLEDSAMYFCASSRQGLNEKLFFGSGTQLSVL.

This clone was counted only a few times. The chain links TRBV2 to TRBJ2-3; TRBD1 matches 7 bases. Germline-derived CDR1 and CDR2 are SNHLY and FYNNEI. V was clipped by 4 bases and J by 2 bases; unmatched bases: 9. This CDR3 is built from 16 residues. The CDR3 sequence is CASSVMGQQVTDTQYF. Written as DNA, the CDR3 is TGTGCCAGCAGTGTTATGGGACAGCAAGTCACAGATACGCAGTATTTT. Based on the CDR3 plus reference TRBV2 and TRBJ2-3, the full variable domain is EPEVTQTPSHQVTQMGQEVILRCVPISNHLYFYWYRQILGQKVEFLVSFYNNEISEKSEIFDDQFSVERPDGSNFTLKIRSTKLEDSAMYFCASSVMGQQVTDTQYFGPGTRLTVL.

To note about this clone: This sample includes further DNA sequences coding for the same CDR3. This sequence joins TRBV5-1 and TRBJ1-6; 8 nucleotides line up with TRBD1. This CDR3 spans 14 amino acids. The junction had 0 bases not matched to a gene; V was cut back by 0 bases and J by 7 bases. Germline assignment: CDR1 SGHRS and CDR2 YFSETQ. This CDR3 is CASSLDRGNSPLHF. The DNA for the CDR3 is TGCGCCAGCAGCTTGGACAGGGGGAATTCACCCCTCCACTTT.

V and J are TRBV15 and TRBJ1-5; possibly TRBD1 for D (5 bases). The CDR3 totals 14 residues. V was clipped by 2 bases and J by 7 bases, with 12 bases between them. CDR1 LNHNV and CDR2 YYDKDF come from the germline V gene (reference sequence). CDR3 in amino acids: CATSRSGQGQPQHF. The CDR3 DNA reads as TGTGCCACCAGCAGATCTGGGCAGGGACAGCCCCAGCATTTT.

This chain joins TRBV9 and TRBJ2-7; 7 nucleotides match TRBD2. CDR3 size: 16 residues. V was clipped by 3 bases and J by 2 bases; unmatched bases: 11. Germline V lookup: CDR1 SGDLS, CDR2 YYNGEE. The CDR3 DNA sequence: TGTGCCAGCAGCGCCCGACCCCGCGCGGGAGCCTACGAGCAGTACTTC. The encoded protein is CASSARPRAGAYEQYF.

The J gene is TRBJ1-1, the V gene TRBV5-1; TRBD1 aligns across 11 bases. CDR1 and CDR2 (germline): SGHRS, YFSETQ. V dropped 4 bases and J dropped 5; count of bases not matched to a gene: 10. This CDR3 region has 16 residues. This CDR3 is CASSPGGQGASTEAFF. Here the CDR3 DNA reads TGCGCCAGCAGCCCTGGAGGACAGGGGGCATCAACTGAAGCTTTCTTT.

The CDR3 DNA reads as TGTGCCAGCCGGGACAGAGACCCGAACACTGAAGCTTTCTTT. The encoded protein is CASRDRDPNTEAFF. This chain links TRBV5-4 with TRBJ1-1; the match to TRBD1 covers 7 bases. V lost 7 bases to trimming and J lost 1 base; unmatched junction nucleotides: 7. Germline loops: CDR1 SGHNT, CDR2 YYREEE (reference sequence). The CDR3 length is 14 residues.

The DNA for the CDR3 is TGCGCCAGCAGCTCGGGACACCGCACAGATACGCAGTATTTT. It translates to CASSSGHRTDTQYF. V is TRBV5-1 and J is TRBJ2-3, with D tentatively TRBD1 (6 bases). V was clipped by 3 bases and J by 1 base, with 9 bases between them. CDR3 length: 14 residues. Germline V gives CDR1 SGHRS, CDR2 YFSETQ. Supplemented by reference TRBV5-1 and TRBJ2-3, the full variable domain reads KAGVTQTPRYLIKTRGQQVTLSCSPISGHRSVSWYQQTPGQGLQFLFEYFSETQRNKGNFPGRFSGRQFSNSRSEMNVSTLELGDSALYLCASSSGHRTDTQYFGPGTRLTVL.

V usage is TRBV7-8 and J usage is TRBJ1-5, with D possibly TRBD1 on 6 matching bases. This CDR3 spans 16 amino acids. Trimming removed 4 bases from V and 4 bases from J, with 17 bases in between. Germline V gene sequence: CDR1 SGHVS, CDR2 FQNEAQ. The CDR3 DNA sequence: TGTGCCAGCAGCTCCTTCAGGGGTGGAGGAAATCAGCCCCAGCATTTT. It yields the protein CASSSFRGGGNQPQHF.

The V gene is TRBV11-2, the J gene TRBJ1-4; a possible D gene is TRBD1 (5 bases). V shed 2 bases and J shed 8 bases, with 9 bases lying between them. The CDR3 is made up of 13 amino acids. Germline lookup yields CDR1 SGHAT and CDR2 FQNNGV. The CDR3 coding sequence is TGTGCCAGCAGCTTACCCCGGGGGGAAAAACTGTTTTTT. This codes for CASSLPRGEKLFF.

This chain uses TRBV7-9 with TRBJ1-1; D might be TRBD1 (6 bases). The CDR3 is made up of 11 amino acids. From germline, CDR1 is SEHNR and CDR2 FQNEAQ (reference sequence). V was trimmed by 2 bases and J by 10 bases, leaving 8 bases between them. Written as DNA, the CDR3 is TGTGCCAGCAGCTTAACAGGGTCAGCTTTCTTT. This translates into CASSLTGSAFF.